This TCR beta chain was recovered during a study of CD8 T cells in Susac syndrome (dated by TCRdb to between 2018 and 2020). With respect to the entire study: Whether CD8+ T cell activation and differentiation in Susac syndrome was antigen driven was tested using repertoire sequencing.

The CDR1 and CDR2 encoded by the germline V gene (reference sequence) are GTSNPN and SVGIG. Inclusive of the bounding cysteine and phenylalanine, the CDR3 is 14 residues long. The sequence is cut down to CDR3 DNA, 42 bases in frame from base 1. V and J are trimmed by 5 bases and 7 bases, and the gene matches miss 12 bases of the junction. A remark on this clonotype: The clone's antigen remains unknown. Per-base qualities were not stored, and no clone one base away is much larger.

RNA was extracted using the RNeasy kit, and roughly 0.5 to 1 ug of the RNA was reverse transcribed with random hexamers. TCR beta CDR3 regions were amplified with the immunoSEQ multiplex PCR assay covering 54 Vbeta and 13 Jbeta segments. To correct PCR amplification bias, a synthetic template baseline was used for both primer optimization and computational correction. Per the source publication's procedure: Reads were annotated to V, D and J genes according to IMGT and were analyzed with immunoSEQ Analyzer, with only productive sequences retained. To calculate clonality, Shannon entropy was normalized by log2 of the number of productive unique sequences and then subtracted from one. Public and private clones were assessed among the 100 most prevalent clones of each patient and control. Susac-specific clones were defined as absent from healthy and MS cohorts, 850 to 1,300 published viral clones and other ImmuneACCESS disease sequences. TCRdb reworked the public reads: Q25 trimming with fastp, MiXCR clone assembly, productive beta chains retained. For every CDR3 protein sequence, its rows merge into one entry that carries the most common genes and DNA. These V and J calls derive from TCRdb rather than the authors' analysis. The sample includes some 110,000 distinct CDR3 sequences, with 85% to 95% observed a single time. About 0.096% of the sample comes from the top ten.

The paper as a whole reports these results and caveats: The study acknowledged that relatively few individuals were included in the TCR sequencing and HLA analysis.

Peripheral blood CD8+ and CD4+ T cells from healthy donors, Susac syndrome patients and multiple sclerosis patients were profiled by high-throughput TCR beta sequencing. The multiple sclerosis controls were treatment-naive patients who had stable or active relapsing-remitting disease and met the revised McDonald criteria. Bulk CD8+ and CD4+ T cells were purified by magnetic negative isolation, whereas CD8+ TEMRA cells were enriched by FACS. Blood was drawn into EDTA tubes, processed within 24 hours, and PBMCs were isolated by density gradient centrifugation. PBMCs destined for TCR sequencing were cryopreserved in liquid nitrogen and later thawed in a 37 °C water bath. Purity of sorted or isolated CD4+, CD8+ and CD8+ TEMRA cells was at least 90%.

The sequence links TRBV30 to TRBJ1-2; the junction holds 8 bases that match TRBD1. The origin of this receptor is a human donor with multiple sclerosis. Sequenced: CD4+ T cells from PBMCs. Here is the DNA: TGTGCCTGGTGCGCGGGGCAGGGGGCTTCTGGCTACACCTTC. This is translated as CAWCAGQGASGYTF.